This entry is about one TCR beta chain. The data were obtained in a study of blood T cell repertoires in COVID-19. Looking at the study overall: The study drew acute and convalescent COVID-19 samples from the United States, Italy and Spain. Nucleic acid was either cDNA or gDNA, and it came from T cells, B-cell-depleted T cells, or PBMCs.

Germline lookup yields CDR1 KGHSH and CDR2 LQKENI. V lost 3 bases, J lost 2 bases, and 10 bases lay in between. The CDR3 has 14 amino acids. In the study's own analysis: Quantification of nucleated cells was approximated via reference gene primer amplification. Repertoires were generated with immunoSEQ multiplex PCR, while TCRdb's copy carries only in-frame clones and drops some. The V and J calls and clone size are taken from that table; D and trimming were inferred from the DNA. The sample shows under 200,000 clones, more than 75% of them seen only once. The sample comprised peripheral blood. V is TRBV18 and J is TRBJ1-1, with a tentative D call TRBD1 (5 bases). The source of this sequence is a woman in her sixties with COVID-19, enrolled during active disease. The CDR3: CASSPAQVNTEAFF. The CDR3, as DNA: TGTGCCAGCTCACCCGCACAGGTAAACACTGAAGCTTTCTTT.